The rows below give T cell receptor beta chains drawn from one sample of a study of blood T cell repertoires in COVID-19. Clones were read by immunoSEQ multiplex PCR, and TCRdb kept only the in-frame ones, dropping some. Among a few hundred thousand clones listed, around 84% were seen once. The sequenced sample consisted of peripheral blood. These receptors all stem from a man aged 40-49 years who had recovered from COVID-19. Each CDR3 is given with its conserved first and last residue. A D gene is named only where the DNA matches it firmly. Clone size is not always given. Where it is, it says once, few, many or a class for expanded clones.

v_call	j_call	clone_size	d_call	cdr3_nt	cdr3_aa
TRBV18	TRBJ2-7	-	TRBD2	TGTGCCAGCTCGCCCGGGGGGGTCTCCTACGAGCAGTACTTC	CASSPGGVSYEQYF
TRBV9	TRBJ2-5	-	TRBD2	TGTGCCAGCAGCGTGACTAGCGGGAGGGCCCGGGAGACCCAGTACTTC	CASSVTSGRARETQYF
TRBV6-5	TRBJ1-6	-	TRBD1	TGTGCCAGCAGGACCGGACAGGCGGGTTCACCCCTCCACTTT	CASRTGQAGSPLHF
TRBV6-6	TRBJ1-1	-	-	TGTGCCAGCAGCTCCCGGGGGGGGAACACTGAAGCTTTCTTT	CASSSRGGNTEAFF
TRBV27	TRBJ2-3	-	TRBD2	TGTGCCAGCAGTCTTGGGACTAGCGGTCCGACAGATACGCAGTATTTT	CASSLGTSGPTDTQYF
TRBV20-1	TRBJ1-1	-	TRBD1	TGCAGTGCTAGTGTAGGACAGGGGGCGAACACTGAAGCTTTCTTT	CSASVGQGANTEAFF
TRBV21-1	TRBJ2-5	-	-	TGTGCCAGCAGCAACCCTCCCTGGACCCAGTACTTC	CASSNPPWTQYF
TRBV15	TRBJ2-5	-	-	TGTGCCACCAGCAGAGACCGAGGATCGGAGACCCAGTACTTC	CATSRDRGSETQYF
TRBV6-2/TRBV6-3	TRBJ2-1	-	TRBD2	TGTGCCAGCAGTTACCTCGGGACTAGCGGAAGCTCCTACAATGAGCAGTTCTTC	CASSYLGTSGSSYNEQFF
TRBV4-3	TRBJ2-3	once	-	TGCGCCAGCAGCCGTGAGACAGGAAGGGCCACAGATACGCAGTATTTT	CASSRETGRATDTQYF
TRBV29-1	TRBJ1-4	-	TRBD1	TGCAGCGTAGGACAGGCAACTAATGAAAAACTGTTTTTT	CSVGQATNEKLFF
TRBV5-6	TRBJ1-2	-	TRBD1	TGTGCCAGCAGCCTAGGGACAGGGAATAAAGGATACTATGGCTACACCTTC	CASSLGTGNKGYYGYTF
TRBV11-2	TRBJ2-5	-	TRBD2	TGCTCTAGCGGGGTTCAAGAGACCCAGTACTTC	CSSGVQETQYF
TRBV6-4	TRBJ2-6	-	TRBD2	TGTGCCAGCAGTGACGGAACGGGGGGGCCTGGGGCCAACGTCCTGACTTTC	CASSDGTGGPGANVLTF
TRBV12-5	TRBJ2-6	once	TRBD1	TGTGCTAGTGGTTTCTCAGGGGGCAGGGCCAACGTCCTGACTTTC	CASGFSGGRANVLTF
TRBV5-1	TRBJ1-1	-	TRBD1	TGCGCCAGCAGCTTTCGACAGGGCCTCATGAACACTGAAGCTTTCTTT	CASSFRQGLMNTEAFF
TRBV19	TRBJ1-1	-	TRBD1	TGTGCCAGTACCGAGACAGGGGCCTGGAACACTGAAGCTTTCTTT	CASTETGAWNTEAFF
TRBV5-1	TRBJ2-7	once	-	TGCGCCAGCAGCTTTTCAGCGGGTATTTTCTACGAGCAGTACTTC	CASSFSAGIFYEQYF
TRBV5-5	TRBJ1-4	-	-	TGTGCCAGCGCCGGAATTACAGGGAGCTCTAATGAAAAACTGTTTTTT	CASAGITGSSNEKLFF
TRBV6-5	TRBJ1-2	-	-	TGTGCCAGCAGCGCCGGGATTCTCTATGGCTACACCTTC	CASSAGILYGYTF
TRBV10-1	TRBJ2-3	-	TRBD2	TGCGCCAGCAGTGAGTTTCCGGCTAGCGGGGGATTCACAGATACGCAGTATTTT	CASSEFPASGGFTDTQYF
TRBV30	TRBJ2-3	-	TRBD2	TGTGCCTGGAGTGTAGCGGGAGCCGTCGCAGATACGCAGTATTTT	CAWSVAGAVADTQYF
TRBV20-1	TRBJ2-1	-	TRBD2	TGCAGTGCTAGTGTTAGCGGGAGCCATGAGCAGTTCTTC	CSASVSGSHEQFF
TRBV7-2	TRBJ2-4	-	-	TGTGCCAGCAGCTTAGTTGTCAGGCTCGGCGAAAACATTCAGTACTTC	CASSLVVRLGENIQYF
TRBV7-9	TRBJ2-7	few	TRBD1	TGTGCCAGCAGCTCCTGGGACAGGGGGGACTACGAGCAGTACTTC	CASSSWDRGDYEQYF
TRBV10-2	TRBJ1-5	-	-	TGCGCCAGCAGTTTCGAGGGCAATCAGCCCCAGCATTTT	CASSFEGNQPQHF
TRBV7-8	TRBJ1-2	-	TRBD1	TGTGCCAGCAGCGAAAGCCCGACAGGGGATGGTGGCTACACCTTC	CASSESPTGDGGYTF
TRBV5-5	TRBJ1-2	-	-	TGTGCCAGCAGCTTGGAACGGGCTAACTATGGCTACACCTTC	CASSLERANYGYTF
TRBV7-2	TRBJ2-1	-	TRBD2	TGTGCCAGCAGCACAGCGGGGAGCATATACAATGAGCAGTTCTTC	CASSTAGSIYNEQFF
TRBV27	TRBJ1-5	-	-	TGTGCCAGCAGTCTCTACGGGCCAGGGAATCAGCCCCAGCATTTT	CASSLYGPGNQPQHF
TRBV11-2	TRBJ2-3	-	TRBD1	TGTGCCAGCAGCTTAACAGGGGGCAAGACAGATACGCAGTATTTT	CASSLTGGKTDTQYF
TRBV7-9	TRBJ2-1	-	TRBD2	TGTGCCAGCAGCTCACTAGCGGGGTCCTACAATGAGCAGTTCTTC	CASSSLAGSYNEQFF
TRBV6-6	TRBJ2-2	-	TRBD1	TGTGCCAGCAAGAGACAGGGGAACACCGGGGAGCTGTTTTTT	CASKRQGNTGELFF
TRBV29-1	TRBJ2-1	-	TRBD2	TGCAGCGTCGTCCTAGCGGCGGGGATCAATGAGCAGTTCTTC	CSVVLAAGINEQFF
TRBV11-3	TRBJ1-1	-	-	TGTGCCAGCAGCTTAGGTCCAGGGAACGCTGAAGCTTTCTTT	CASSLGPGNAEAFF
TRBV7-2	TRBJ1-4	-	-	TGTGCCAGCAGCCGTCGAGAAGGGGGTAGTGAAAAACTGTTTTTT	CASSRREGGSEKLFF
TRBV18	TRBJ1-1	few	-	TGTGCCAGCTCACCACAGGGGACTGAAGCTTTCTTT	CASSPQGTEAFF
TRBV19	TRBJ1-1	once	-	TGTGCCAGCCTTTCCGATAGTGAAGCTTTCTTT	CASLSDSEAFF
TRBV10-3	TRBJ2-7	once	TRBD2	TGTGCCATCATGGGCGCGGGGCCTAGCGGGGGCGAAAACACCTACGAGCAGTACTTC	CAIMGAGPSGGENTYEQYF
TRBV6-5	TRBJ2-7	-	-	TGTGCCAGCTCGGTAAACAGGGTCGACGAGCAGTACTTC	CASSVNRVDEQYF
TRBV4-3	TRBJ1-2	few	-	TGCGCCAGCAGCCAAGATATTAACAGTGCGTGGGGCTACACCTTC	CASSQDINSAWGYTF
TRBV3-1/TRBV3-2	TRBJ1-6	-	TRBD1	TGTGCCAGCAGCCACAGACAGGGGGCACGCTATAATTCACCCCTCCACTTT	CASSHRQGARYNSPLHF
TRBV14	TRBJ1-2	-	-	TGTGCCAGCAGTGTCACACCAGGGTCAGGCTACACCTTC	CASSVTPGSGYTF
TRBV5-1	TRBJ1-2	-	TRBD1	TGCGCCAGCAGCCAGACAGGGGCCAGGAGCGGGGTCTATGGCTACACCTTC	CASSQTGARSGVYGYTF
TRBV3-1/TRBV3-2	TRBJ1-6	-	TRBD1	TGTGCCAGCATCGGACAGGGAAATTCACCCCTCCACTTT	CASIGQGNSPLHF
TRBV7-9	TRBJ1-5	-	-	TGTGCCAGCAGCCTAAATCGAGATCAGCCCCAGCATTTT	CASSLNRDQPQHF
TRBV27	TRBJ1-5	-	TRBD1	TGTGCCAGCAGTCGGACAGGGGATCAGCCCCAGCATTTT	CASSRTGDQPQHF
TRBV6-2/TRBV6-3	TRBJ2-2	-	TRBD1	TGTGCCAGCAGTTGGGACGGACAGGGGAAGCTGTTTTTT	CASSWDGQGKLFF
TRBV5-6	TRBJ1-6	-	-	TGTGCCAGCAGCTTGGAACGGTTTAATTCACCCCTCCACTTT	CASSLERFNSPLHF
TRBV10-2	TRBJ1-2	-	-	TGCGCCAGCAGTGACGCGGGGGGGGAAGGGGATGGCTACACCTTC	CASSDAGGEGDGYTF
TRBV11-3	TRBJ2-1	-	-	TGTGCCAGCAGCTTAGATCTCTCCCCCAGAGGTGAGCAGTTCTTC	CASSLDLSPRGEQFF
TRBV19	TRBJ1-2	-	-	TGTGCCAGTAGTATAGGAGGGTCTGGCTACACCTTC	CASSIGGSGYTF
TRBV6-7	TRBJ1-5	-	-	TGTGCCAGCCAGGGATTAGGCTTGAATCAGCCCCAGCATTTT	CASQGLGLNQPQHF
TRBV5-6	TRBJ2-7	-	-	TGTGCCAGCAGCAGCAACAGGGAACCCTACGAGCAGTACTTC	CASSSNREPYEQYF
TRBV30	TRBJ1-6	once	TRBD1	TGTGCCTGGACTCCAGGGGGCTATAATTCACCCCTCCACTTT	CAWTPGGYNSPLHF
TRBV9	TRBJ1-6	once	TRBD1	TGTGCCAGCAGCGTAGGGACAGGGAGCCGATCACCCCTCCACTTT	CASSVGTGSRSPLHF
TRBV6-2/TRBV6-3	TRBJ2-5	-	TRBD1	TGTGCCAGCAGTCGCCGGGACAGGGGGACGGGGGAGACCCAGTACTTC	CASSRRDRGTGETQYF
TRBV5-1	TRBJ1-1	-	TRBD1	TGCGCCAGCAGCCGCGGGACAGGGAACACTGAAGCTTTCTTT	CASSRGTGNTEAFF